Below, 30 T cell receptor beta chains from the same sample are listed, as sequenced in a study of T cells after yellow fever vaccination. From the 5' RACE reads, TCRdb called clonotypes with MiXCR, one entry per CDR3 protein. The sample contains around 63,000 distinct CDR3 sequences, 7.4% of which appear only once. The source material was CD8+ T cells sorted from PBMCs, sampled 15 days after the yellow fever booster vaccination. These receptors originate from a man younger than 45 who received the YFV17D yellow fever vaccine.

The J gene is TRBJ2-4, the V gene TRBV12-2; TRBD2 is taken as the D call from the table, unchecked against the DNA. TRBV12-2 is listed as a pseudogene. This CDR3 contains 21 residues. CDR3 sequence (DNA): TGTGCAAGTCGCTTAGCGCGTGGGGGACTAGCGGGATCGGGGGCCAAAAACATTCAGTACTTC. It specifies CASRLARGGLAGSGAKNIQYF.

This clonotype was seen repeatedly, ten times or more. This chain connects TRBV6-6 to TRBJ2-5; the D is unclear. With 6 bases removed from V and 5 bases from J, the gap between germline ends came to 7 bases. The CDR3 has 11 residues. CDR1 is MNHNY and CDR2 is SVGAGI in the germline V gene (reference sequence). CDR3 loop: CASSPWETQYF. The DNA for the CDR3 is TGTGCCAGCAGCCCATGGGAGACCCAGTACTTC.

This clonotype was seen many times. The V and J genes are TRBV20-1 and TRBJ2-1, with TRBD2 as a possible D gene (5 bases). Trimming stripped 5 bases from V and 6 bases from J, with 14 bases between. Germline V gene data show CDR1 as DFQATT and CDR2 as SNEGSKA (reference sequence). The CDR3 loop spans 13 amino acids. In nucleotides, the CDR3 is TGCAGTGCTCCCCGAGGGAGTCCCAATGAGCAGTTCTTC. Protein product: CSAPRGSPNEQFF.

This clonotype was recorded at least ten times. This chain joins TRBV4-3 and TRBJ2-1, with TRBD2 matching 7 bases. This CDR3 region has 14 residues. CDR1 is LGHNA, CDR2 YSLEER, per germline. Trimming at V came to 3 bases and at J to 9 bases, leaving 8 bases not matched to a gene. CDR3 sequence: CASSHRGDGSEQFF. The CDR3 DNA sequence: TGCGCCAGCAGCCACCGGGGGGATGGCAGTGAGCAGTTCTTC.

This clonotype was found many times. The chain combines TRBV25-1 with TRBJ2-4, with a tentative D call TRBD2 (5 bases). The CDR3 consists of 12 residues. Looked up from germline, CDR1 is MGHDK and CDR2 is SYGVNS. The V end was cut by 11 bases, the J end by 5 bases, with 13 bases between. This chain's CDR3 is CAHSGVENIQYF. DNA of the CDR3: TGTGCCCACTCCGGGGTCGAAAACATTCAGTACTTC.

This clonotype occurred many times. The genes are TRBV6-5 and TRBJ2-3, with D maybe TRBD1 (5 bases). Trimming left V 4 bases short and J 6 bases short, with 17 bases between. The CDR3 is made up of 15 amino acids. Germline V gene lookup returns CDR1 MNHEY and CDR2 SVGAGI. CDR3 bases: TGTGCCAGCAGTTTCGAGGCCAGGGAAATTGATACGCAGTATTTT. Protein: CASSFEAREIDTQYF.

This clonotype was counted at least ten times. The chain couples TRBV20-1 to TRBJ1-4; 7 bases map to TRBD1. The CDR3 contains 13 residues. The germline V gene has CDR1 DFQATT and CDR2 SNEGSKA (reference sequence). The V gene end was trimmed by 6 bases and the J gene end by 5 bases; junction bases not matched to a gene: 6. The CDR3, as DNA: TGCAGTGCGAAAGACAGGGCGAATGAAAAACTGTTTTTT. Translation gives CSAKDRANEKLFF.

This chain links TRBV12-3 or TRBV12-4 with TRBJ2-5; a weak D match, TRBD1 (6 bases). The CDR3 length is 14 residues. The V gene lost 6 bases and the J gene lost 2 bases, with 13 bases spanning the gap. The CDR3 loop is CASRPTGVQETQYF. CDR3 nucleotide sequence: TGTGCCAGCAGGCCGACAGGAGTACAAGAGACCCAGTACTTC.

This clonotype occurred a few times. The rearrangement joins TRBV12-5 to TRBJ2-3; D remains ambiguous. Germline V gives CDR1 LGHNT, CDR2 FRNRAP. V dropped 6 bases and J dropped 2 bases, with 12 bases sitting between them. The CDR3 runs 14 residues. The CDR3 is CASGGIGVTDTQYF. Written as DNA, the CDR3 is TGTGCTAGTGGGGGCATTGGGGTCACAGATACGCAGTATTTT.

The chain uses TRBV11-2 and TRBJ2-1, with D possibly called TRBD1 or TRBD2 (5 bases each). The CDR3 totals 14 residues. Between the trimmed V and J ends, which lost 7 bases and 8 bases, there was a span of 18 bases. The germline V gene has CDR1 SGHAT and CDR2 FQNNGV. In nucleotides, the CDR3 is TGTGCCAGCAAGAAATGGGGGAGTGGCGATGAGCAGTTCTTC. This translates into CASKKWGSGDEQFF.

Many counts were recorded for this clonotype. The J gene is TRBJ2-3, the V gene TRBV9; the match to TRBD1 covers 7 bases. From germline, CDR1 is SGDLS and CDR2 YYNGEE. The V and J ends lost 0 bases and 3 bases, in that order; junction bases with no gene match: 13. The CDR3 is 18 residues long. CDR3: CASSVGRIRDRDTDTQYF. CDR3 bases: TGTGCCAGCAGCGTAGGGCGGATCCGGGACAGAGATACAGATACGCAGTATTTT.

The V gene is TRBV6-4, the J gene TRBJ2-5, with 11 bases aligning to TRBD2. The germline CDR1 and CDR2 sequences are MRHNA and SNTAGT. The J segment lost 4 bases and the V segment lost 3 bases, leaving 4 bases of the junction unmatched. The CDR3 loop spans 15 amino acids. The CDR3 is CASSELAGDIETQYF. CDR3 nucleotide sequence: TGTGCCAGCAGTGAACTAGCGGGAGACATAGAGACCCAGTACTTC.

This clonotype was detected many times. This sequence joins TRBV5-1 and TRBJ1-5; D is perhaps TRBD1 (5 bases). The CDR3 is made up of 15 amino acids. Germline CDR1 SGHRS, CDR2 YFSETQ. Trimming left V 5 bases short and J 0 bases short, with 12 bases between. CDR3 in amino acids: CASSSGPLSNQPQHF. In nucleotides, the CDR3 is TGCGCCAGCAGTTCGGGGCCCCTTAGCAATCAGCCCCAGCATTTT.

The sample holds many counts of this clonotype. CDR3 sequence: CASSLRASSYEQYF. The CDR3 DNA sequence: TGTGCCAGCAGCCTTCGGGCTAGCTCCTACGAGCAGTACTTC. V gene TRBV27 combines with J gene TRBJ2-7; D remains unclear. The CDR3 runs 14 residues. Germline CDR1 is MNHEY and CDR2 is SMNVEV (reference sequence). V shed 6 bases and J shed 0 bases, with 12 bases lying between them.

The table lists this clonotype with many counts. The chain uses TRBV14 and TRBJ2-4, with D unclear. The V and J ends lost 3 bases and 6 bases respectively, with 12 bases between them. The CDR3 runs to 14 residues. Germline CDR1 SGHDN, CDR2 FVKESK. The CDR3 coding sequence is TGTGCCAGCAGCCAGGGCACAGAGCTAAACATTCAGTACTTC. Protein product: CASSQGTELNIQYF.

This clonotype was seen once. This may be a read error: a much more frequent sequence differs by one nucleotide. V gene TRBV24-1 combines with J gene TRBJ2-3, with TRBD1 identical over 10 bases. Germline V gene sequence: CDR1 KGHDR, CDR2 SFDVKD. The CDR3 length is 15 residues. CDR3 residues: CTTSALTGGADTQYF. The CDR3 DNA reads TGTACCACCAGTGCCCTGACAGGGGGCGCAGATACGCAGTATTTT.

This clonotype was seen repeatedly, ten times or more. The chain combines TRBV15 with TRBJ2-7; D is unresolved. CDR3 length equals 13 residues. Germline V gene data show CDR1 as LNHNV and CDR2 as YYDKDF (reference sequence). Trimming pared 3 bases from V and 0 bases from J, leaving 6 bases between. CDR3 region: CATSSRSSYEQYF. DNA of the CDR3: TGTGCCACCAGCAGCAGGAGCTCCTACGAGCAGTACTTC.

This clonotype was detected ten times or more. The chain is built from TRBV3-1 and TRBJ2-4; the match to TRBD2 covers 8 bases. V lost 1 base, J lost 6 bases, and 5 bases stayed unmatched. Germline-derived CDR1 and CDR2 are LGHDT and YNNKEL (reference sequence). The CDR3 contains 15 residues. In DNA form, the CDR3 reads TGTGCCAGCAGCCAAGGCCCGGGACTAGGAAACATTCAGTACTTC. As protein: CASSQGPGLGNIQYF. Combining the CDR3 with reference TRBV3-1 and TRBJ2-4 gives the whole variable domain DTAVSQTPKYLVTQMGNDKSIKCEQNLGHDTMYWYKQDSKKFLKIMFSYNNKELIINETVPNRFSPKSPDKAHLNLHINSLELGDSAVYFCASSQGPGLGNIQYFGAGTRLSVL.

This clonotype was seen ten or more times. The chain uses TRBV28 and TRBJ2-7; TRBD1 agrees at 7 bases. V was pared by 7 bases and J by 7 bases, with 22 bases of the junction left unmatched. Germline V gene lookup returns CDR1 MDHEN and CDR2 SYDVKM. CDR3 size: 17 residues. The CDR3, as DNA: TGTGCCAGCATAAAGGAACAGGGGAGTTCCCACCTCTGGGAGCAGTACTTC. It specifies CASIKEQGSSHLWEQYF. The entire variable domain, with the rest obtained from reference TRBV28 and TRBJ2-7, is as follows: DVKVTQSSRYLVKRTGEKVFLECVQDMDHENMFWYRQDPGLGLRLIYFSYDVKMKEKGDIPEGYSVSREKKERFSLILESASTNQTSMYLCASIKEQGSSHLWEQYFGPGTRLTVT.

This clonotype appeared many times. The CDR3: CSVEADSPNSYEQYF. The CDR3 nucleotides are TGCAGCGTTGAGGCGGACAGTCCCAACTCCTACGAGCAGTACTTC. The chain links TRBV29-1 to TRBJ2-7; a possible D gene is TRBD1 (6 bases). The V and J ends lost 3 bases and 0 bases respectively, with 15 bases between them. CDR3 length: 15 amino acids. Germline CDR1 and CDR2: SQVTM and ANQGSEA.

J is TRBJ2-5 and V is TRBV15; TRBD2 might be the D (6 bases). There are 15 residues in the CDR3. Trimming took off 3 bases at V and 4 bases at J, with 15 bases between the two ends. The germline gives CDR1 LNHNV, CDR2 YYDKDF (reference sequence). The CDR3 nucleotides are TGTGCCACCAGCAGGGACCTCCGAGCGGGAGAGACCCAGTACTTC. As protein: CATSRDLRAGETQYF.

Many counts were recorded for this clonotype. The V gene is TRBV27, the J gene TRBJ1-5, with TRBD1 matching 8 bases. Germline values: CDR1 MNHEY, CDR2 SMNVEV (reference sequence). V lost 1 base and J lost 0; bases outside the gene matches: 8. CDR3 length: 18 amino acids. The CDR3 reads CASSLFGQGVNSNQPQHF. The DNA for the CDR3 is TGTGCCAGCAGTTTATTCGGACAGGGAGTTAATAGCAATCAGCCCCAGCATTTT.

This clonotype has at least ten counts. The V call is TRBV5-1, the J call TRBJ2-3; D not resolved. The CDR3 length is 14 residues. The V gene's germline CDR1 is SGHRS and CDR2 YFSETQ. Trimming cost V 4 bases and J 2 bases, with 11 bases left between them. CDR3 nucleotide sequence: TGCGCCAGCAGCCCGGGTGATGTCACAGATACGCAGTATTTT. This codes for CASSPGDVTDTQYF. The full variable domain, completed using reference TRBV5-1 and TRBJ2-3, is KAGVTQTPRYLIKTRGQQVTLSCSPISGHRSVSWYQQTPGQGLQFLFEYFSETQRNKGNFPGRFSGRQFSNSRSEMNVSTLELGDSALYLCASSPGDVTDTQYFGPGTRLTVL.

Comments on this clonotype: One base away lies a much larger clone, so this may be a sequencing read error. This chain uses TRBV6-2 or TRBV6-3 with TRBJ2-7; 11 bases agree with TRBD2. CDR3 length equals 16 residues. CDR1 and CDR2 from the germline V gene are MNHEY and SVGEGT. Germline trimming cut 4 bases from V and 2 bases from J; bases unmatched to any gene: 7. The CDR3 DNA sequence: TGTGCCAGCAGTTTAAACGGGACTAGCGGAACCTACGAGCAGTACTTC. Translating gives CASSLNGTSGTYEQYF.

This clonotype was detected only a few times. The rearrangement links TRBV9 to TRBJ1-2; 9 positions agree with TRBD1. J was trimmed by 6 bases and V by 3 bases; bases with no gene match: 6. The germline V gene has CDR1 SGDLS and CDR2 YYNGEE. CDR3 size: 14 residues. CDR3 bases: TGTGCCAGCAGCGGGACAGGGGTTTCCGATGGCTACACCTTC. This gives the protein CASSGTGVSDGYTF.

There are many counts of this clonotype. This chain connects TRBV5-5 to TRBJ2-1; 8 nucleotides agree with TRBD1. V was pared by 4 bases and J by 6 bases, with 3 bases of the junction left unmatched. The germline CDR1 and CDR2 sequences are SGHKS and YYEKEE (reference sequence). This CDR3 spans 13 amino acids. CDR3 DNA sequence: TGTGCCAGCAGCATGGACAGGGCCAATGAGCAGTTCTTC. Amino acid sequence: CASSMDRANEQFF.

This clonotype was seen ten or more times. The V gene is TRBV9, the J gene TRBJ2-3; D is unclear. Looked up from germline, CDR1 is SGDLS and CDR2 is YYNGEE. The V end was cut by 0 bases, the J end by 2 bases, with 10 bases between. The CDR3 covers 15 residues. The CDR3 DNA reads as TGTGCCAGCAGCGTAGTGCTGGGCCCCACAGATACGCAGTATTTT. Residues: CASSVVLGPTDTQYF.

The V gene is TRBV4-3, the J gene TRBJ2-1; D unresolved. CDR3 length: 15 residues. Trimming cost V 0 bases and J 3 bases, with 9 bases left between them. In germline, CDR1 is LGHNA, CDR2 YSLEER. The CDR3 coding sequence is TGCGCCAGCAGCCAAGATCCTACAGACTACAATGAGCAGTTCTTC. This gives the protein CASSQDPTDYNEQFF.

This clonotype was observed many times. The V and J genes are TRBV7-9 and TRBJ2-5, with TRBD1 identical over 10 bases. The CDR3 is 15 amino acids. V shed 1 base and J 4 bases; nucleotides not matched to a gene: 3. Germline loops: CDR1 SEHNR, CDR2 FQNEAQ (reference sequence). The CDR3 loop reads CASSLGQGAGETQYF. CDR3 coding DNA: TGTGCCAGCAGCTTAGGACAGGGGGCCGGAGAGACCCAGTACTTC.

This chain links TRBV7-6 with TRBJ1-1, with 8 bases matching TRBD1. Trimming took 1 base from V and 4 from J; bases not matched to a gene: 8. CDR3 length: 16 amino acids. Germline V gives CDR1 SGHVS, CDR2 FNYEAQ. The CDR3 is CASSLGAGGLGTEAFF. The CDR3, as DNA: TGTGCCAGCAGCTTAGGGGCAGGGGGCCTCGGCACTGAAGCTTTCTTT.